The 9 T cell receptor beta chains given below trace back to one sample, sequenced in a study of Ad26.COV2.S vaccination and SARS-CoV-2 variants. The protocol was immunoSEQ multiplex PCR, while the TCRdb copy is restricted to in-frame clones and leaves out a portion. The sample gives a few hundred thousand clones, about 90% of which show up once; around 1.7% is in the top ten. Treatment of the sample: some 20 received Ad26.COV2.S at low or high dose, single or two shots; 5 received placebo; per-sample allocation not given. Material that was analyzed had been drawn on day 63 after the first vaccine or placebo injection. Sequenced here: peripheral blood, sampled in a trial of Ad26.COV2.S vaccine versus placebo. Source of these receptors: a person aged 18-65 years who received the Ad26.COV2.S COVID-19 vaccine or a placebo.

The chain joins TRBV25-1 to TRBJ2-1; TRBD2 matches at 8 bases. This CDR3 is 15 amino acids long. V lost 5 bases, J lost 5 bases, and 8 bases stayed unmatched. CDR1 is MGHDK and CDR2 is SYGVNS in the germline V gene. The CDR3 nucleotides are TGTGCCAGCAGTAAAATTGGCGGGGGGAACAATGAGCAGTTCTTC. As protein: CASSKIGGGNNEQFF.

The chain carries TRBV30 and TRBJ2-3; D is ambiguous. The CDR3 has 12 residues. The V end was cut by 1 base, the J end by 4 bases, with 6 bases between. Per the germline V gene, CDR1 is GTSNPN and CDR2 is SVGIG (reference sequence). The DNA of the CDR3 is TGTGCCTGGAGTGCGTCCGCAGATACGCAGTATTTT. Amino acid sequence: CAWSASADTQYF.

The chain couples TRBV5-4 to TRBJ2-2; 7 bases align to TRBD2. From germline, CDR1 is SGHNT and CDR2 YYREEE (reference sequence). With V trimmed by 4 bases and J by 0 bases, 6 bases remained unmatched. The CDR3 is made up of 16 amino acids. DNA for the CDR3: TGTGCCAGCAGCCCCCGGCGGGGGACGAACACCGGGGAGCTGTTTTTT. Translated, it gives CASSPRRGTNTGELFF.

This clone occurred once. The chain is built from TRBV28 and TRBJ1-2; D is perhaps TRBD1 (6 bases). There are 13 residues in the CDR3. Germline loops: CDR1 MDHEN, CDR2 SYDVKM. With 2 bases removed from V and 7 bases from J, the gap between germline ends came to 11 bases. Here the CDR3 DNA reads TGTGCCAGCAGTTTACAAAAACAGGGTGGCTACACCTTC. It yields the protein CASSLQKQGGYTF.

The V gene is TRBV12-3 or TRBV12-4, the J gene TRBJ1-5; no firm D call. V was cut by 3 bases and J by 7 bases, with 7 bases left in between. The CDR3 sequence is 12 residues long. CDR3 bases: TGTGCCAGCAGTTTGGGCCACCAGCCCCAGCATTTT. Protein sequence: CASSLGHQPQHF.

Here the CDR3 DNA reads TGTGCCAGCAGCAAACGCCCCACCGGGAGCAATCAGCCCCAGCATTTT. Translation: CASSKRPTGSNQPQHF. The rearrangement links TRBV21-1 to TRBJ1-5. TRBV21-1 corresponds to a pseudogene. This CDR3 has 16 amino acids.

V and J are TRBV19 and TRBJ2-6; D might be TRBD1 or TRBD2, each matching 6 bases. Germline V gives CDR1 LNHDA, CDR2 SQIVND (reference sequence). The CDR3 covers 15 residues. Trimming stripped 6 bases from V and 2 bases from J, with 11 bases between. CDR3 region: CASREGGTGANVLTF. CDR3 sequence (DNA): TGTGCCAGTAGGGAGGGGGGTACTGGGGCCAACGTCCTGACTTTC.

The CDR3 region has the DNA TGTGCCAGCAGCTTAGGTCGATCATATGGCTACACCTTC. This sequence encodes CASSLGRSYGYTF. V and J are TRBV7-8 and TRBJ1-2; D gene uncertain. The CDR3 has 13 amino acids. The V end was cut by 1 base, the J end by 5 bases, with 8 bases between. Per the germline V gene, CDR1 is SGHVS and CDR2 is FQNEAQ.

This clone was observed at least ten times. The CDR3 spells CASSNAPDTGFYGYTF. The CDR3 DNA sequence: TGTGCCAGCAGTAACGCGCCGGACACGGGATTCTATGGCTACACCTTC. This rearrangement joins TRBV27 to TRBJ1-2, with TRBD1 as a possible D gene (5 bases). The CDR3 sequence is 16 residues long. The germline V and J ends were trimmed by 5 bases and 4 bases, with 20 bases remaining between them. Germline values: CDR1 MNHEY, CDR2 SMNVEV (reference sequence).